This TCR beta chain was identified during a study of Tregs in tolerant kidney transplant recipients (dated by TCRdb to 2018 to 2020). For context, the study as a whole: The transplants used related donors along with nonmyeloablative bone marrow transplantation, and in the human trials mixed chimerism was transient. The study used TCRbeta sequencing to identify donor-specific regulatory T cells before combined kidney and bone marrow transplantation, then tracked those cells after transplant. Study-wide findings and limitations: In tolerant patients, donor-specific Tregs expanded more than Tregs overall, which suggests antigen-driven rather than nonspecific expansion. For some patients the PCR primers changed over time, which made it impossible to compare the samples from those patients at the nucleotide level. Because the study included only a small number of patients, the results must be confirmed in larger populations and under other immunosuppression protocols. Expanding Tregs with activated donor B cells appeared to identify the most biologically relevant and donor-specific TCRbeta repertoire. Biological reproducibility was not examined directly, but technical replication error appeared to be minimal.

For TCRbeta CDR3 sequencing, genomic DNA was extracted from sorted cells using the QIAGEN DNeasy Blood and Tissue Kit. High-throughput TCRbeta CDR3 sequencing was carried out commercially through immunoSEQ, with PCR amplification with bias correction and internal controls included. The original methods were these. A unique productive TCRbeta sequence was defined by the CDR3 nucleotide sequence when primers matched, and otherwise by the CDR3 amino acid sequence together with the Vbeta and Jbeta genes. To correct for sorting error, sequences found in more than one sorted population at a frequency ratio of 2:1 or less were discarded, and the remaining shared sequences were assigned to the population with the higher frequency. A sequence was defined as donor-reactive if the sequence was expanded at least 5-fold in CFSE-low cells compared with unstimulated cells and had a frequency of at least 0.01% in CFSE-low cells. Jensen-Shannon divergence, calculated on the top 100 TCRbeta sequences ranked by frequency, was used to quantify repertoire divergence. For samples with multiple sequencing runs, sorting error was corrected in each run separately before the runs were combined. TCRdb retrieved this table from immuneACCESS and kept in-frame rearrangements only. Not all clones are present; in checked studies, unresolved V genes account for under half, and no reason is known for the remainder. The V and J calls and clone size were taken over from that table, and D and trimming were inferred from the DNA. Here the sample has over 85,000 clones; roughly 93% occur a single time. The ten largest clones represent 0.46% of the sample.

Note on this clone: The specificity of this receptor is unknown. The sample holds no much larger clone one base away, and base qualities are not on file.

The CDR3 goes from the cysteine to the phenylalanine over 15 residues. Here the CDR3 DNA is all that survives: 45 bases in frame from base 1. V lost 4 bases and J lost 3 bases; the stretch between them is 12 bases long. CDR1 and CDR2 are drawn from the germline V gene: SGHVS, FQNEAQ. What this sample's time point label stands for: blood sample drawn before combined kidney and bone marrow transplant. Thawed PBMCs were FACS-sorted into unstimulated Tregs (CD4+CD25+CD127-), CD4+ non-Tregs (CD4+CD25-), CD4 cells and CD8 cells. The patients were 4 recipients of combined kidney and bone marrow transplants from the ITN036ST trial, and samples were available only from these trial subjects. Healthy control blood was separated into PBMCs by Ficoll density gradient and cryopreserved, and patient PBMCs were collected both before and after transplant.

Here the sequenced sample was CD4+ T cells from blood, taken before the transplant. The sequence derives from a human donor who received a combined kidney and bone marrow transplant. Recombination joined TRBV7-8 with TRBJ1-4; TRBD1 is a weak D gene call, 6 bases matching. The CDR3 is CASSSADRSNEKLFF. In nucleotides, the sequence is TGTGCCAGCAGCTCTGCAGACAGGTCTAATGAAAAACTGTTTTTT.